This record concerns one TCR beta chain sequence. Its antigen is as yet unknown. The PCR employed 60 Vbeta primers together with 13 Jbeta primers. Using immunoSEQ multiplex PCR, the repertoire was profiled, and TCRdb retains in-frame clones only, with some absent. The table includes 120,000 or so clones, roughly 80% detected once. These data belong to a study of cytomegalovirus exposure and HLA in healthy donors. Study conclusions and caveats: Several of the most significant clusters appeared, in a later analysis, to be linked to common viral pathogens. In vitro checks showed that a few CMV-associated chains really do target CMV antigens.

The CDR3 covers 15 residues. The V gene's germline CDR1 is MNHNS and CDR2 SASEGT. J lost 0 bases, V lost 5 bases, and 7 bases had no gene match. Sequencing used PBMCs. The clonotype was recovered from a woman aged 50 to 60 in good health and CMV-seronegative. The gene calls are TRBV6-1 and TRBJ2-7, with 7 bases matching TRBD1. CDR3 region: CASSHDREGSYEQYF. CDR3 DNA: TGTGCCAGCAGTCATGACAGGGAAGGCTCCTACGAGCAGTACTTC.